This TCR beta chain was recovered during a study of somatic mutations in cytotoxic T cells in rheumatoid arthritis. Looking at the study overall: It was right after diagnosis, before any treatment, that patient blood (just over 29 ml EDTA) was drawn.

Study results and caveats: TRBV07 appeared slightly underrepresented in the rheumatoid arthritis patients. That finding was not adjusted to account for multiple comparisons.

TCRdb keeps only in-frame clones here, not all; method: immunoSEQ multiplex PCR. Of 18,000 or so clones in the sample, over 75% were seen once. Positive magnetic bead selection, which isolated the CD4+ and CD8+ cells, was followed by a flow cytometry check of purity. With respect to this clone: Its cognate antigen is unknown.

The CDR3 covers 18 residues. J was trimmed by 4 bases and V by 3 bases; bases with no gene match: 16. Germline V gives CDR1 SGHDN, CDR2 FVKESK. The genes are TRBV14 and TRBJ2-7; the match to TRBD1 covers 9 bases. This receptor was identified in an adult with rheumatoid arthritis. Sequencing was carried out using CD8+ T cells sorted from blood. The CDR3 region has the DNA TGTGCCAGCAGCCAGGTCTCGTTTTCGGGGACAGGGACGTACGAGCAGTACTTC. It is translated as CASSQVSFSGTGTYEQYF.